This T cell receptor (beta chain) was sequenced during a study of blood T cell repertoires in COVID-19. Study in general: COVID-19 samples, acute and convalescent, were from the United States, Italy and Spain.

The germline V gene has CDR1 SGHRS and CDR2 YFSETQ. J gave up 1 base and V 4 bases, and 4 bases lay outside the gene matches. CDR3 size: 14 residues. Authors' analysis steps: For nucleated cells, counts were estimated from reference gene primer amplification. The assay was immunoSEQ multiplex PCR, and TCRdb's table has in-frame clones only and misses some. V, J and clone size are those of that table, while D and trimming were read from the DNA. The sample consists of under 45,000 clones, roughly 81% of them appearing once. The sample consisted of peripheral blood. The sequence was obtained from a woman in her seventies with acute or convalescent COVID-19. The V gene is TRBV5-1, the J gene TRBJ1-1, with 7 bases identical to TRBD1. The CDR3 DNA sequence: TGCGCCAGCAGCCAAGGGGGCCGGAACACTGAAGCTTTCTTT. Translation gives CASSQGGRNTEAFF.